This TCR beta chain is from a study of blood T cell repertoires in COVID-19. Whole-study context: Some COVID-19 samples were acute and others convalescent; all came from the United States, Italy and Spain. PBMCs, B-cell-depleted T cells, or T cells were the source of the cDNA or gDNA that made up the material.

In the authors' methods: How many nucleated cells were present was estimated from reference gene primer amplification. The protocol was immunoSEQ multiplex PCR, while the TCRdb copy is restricted to in-frame clones and leaves out a portion. The D gene and trimming were derived from the DNA, and the V and J assignments and clone size from that table. Of tens of thousands of clones listed, roughly 85% are singletons. Germline CDR1 and CDR2: SGHRS and YFSETQ. V gave up 0 bases and J gave up 9 bases, with 10 bases separating them. The CDR3 spans 13 residues. The specimen was peripheral blood. The TCR originated in an elderly man with active COVID-19. The gene calls are TRBV5-1 and TRBJ2-1, with D possibly matching TRBD2 (6 bases). The CDR3: CASSLDPEGEQFF. The CDR3 nucleotides are TGCGCCAGCAGCTTGGACCCGGAGGGTGAGCAGTTCTTC.